The sequence of this T cell receptor beta chain was determined in a study of blood T cell repertoires in COVID-19 (dated by TCRdb to about 2020). Some background on the complete study: Collaborator samples came from the United States, Italy and Spain and covered acute and convalescent phases of COVID-19. The material from the prospective study consisted of cDNA or gDNA derived from T cells, B-cell-depleted T cells, or PBMCs. Subjects who had been exposed to COVID-19, were actively infected with it, or had recovered from it provided the deeply sampled blood TCRbeta repertoires that made up the dataset. The repertoires were released in a freely available public database intended as a resource for research on the immune response to SARS-CoV-2. Samples were obtained from the ongoing ImmuneRACE study (first 160 participants) and from 950 to 1,500 subjects provided by 6 global collaborators. The sample metadata nearly always contained a de-identified subject ID, COVID-19 status, age in years and sex. HLA class I and class II types, where available, came from metadata supplied by the sample provider rather than from assay-based typing.

Collaborating institutions collected whole blood in K2EDTA tubes following their own protocols. For TCRbeta analysis, collaborators shipped samples in one of three forms: frozen whole blood, isolated PBMCs, or DNA extracted from either of those sample types. Reading from cysteine to phenylalanine, the CDR3 counts 13 amino acids. Only CDR3 DNA is held: 39 bases, read in frame from base 1. Trimming removed 3 bases from V and 3 bases from J, leaving 8 bases between the germline ends. In the germline V gene, CDR1 corresponds to KGHSH and CDR2 to LQKENI. The immunoSEQ Assay, a bias-controlled multiplex PCR, was used to amplify TCRbeta CDR3 regions from genomic DNA. The study's processing was this. Within the assay, amplification of reference gene primers was used to estimate how many nucleated cells each sample contained. Sequence reads were collapsed and filtered to measure the absolute abundance of every unique TCRbeta CDR3 rearrangement. For each sample, productive Simpson clonality was calculated by taking the square root of Simpson's diversity index across productive rearrangements. TCRdb's version of the immuneACCESS table is confined to in-frame rearrangements and falls short of the full clone set. An unresolved V gene accounts for under half of the shortfall where checked; the remainder is of unknown origin. V, J and clone size reflect that table, while D and trimming were determined from the DNA. This sample has a few hundred thousand clones in its table, and 85% of those were observed once. 7.2% of the sample goes to the ten largest clones.

Study-wide findings and limitations: The amount of clinical and demographic metadata varied by source and participant and was provided uncurated.

With respect to this clone: The antigen this receptor binds is unknown. Base qualities are not recorded, but no much larger clone differs from it by a single base.

Recombination linked TRBV18 to TRBJ1-1; no D segment can be confidently identified. The clonotype comes from a human donor in a cohort sampled during active COVID-19. The material sequenced was peripheral blood. For the CDR3, the sequence is CASSPEYDTEAFF. The sequenced DNA is TGTGCCAGCTCACCGGAGTACGACACTGAAGCTTTCTTT.